The 20 T cell receptor beta chains in this list originate from one sample, sequenced in a study of T cells after yellow fever vaccination. TCRdb reanalysed the 5' RACE reads using MiXCR and keeps one entry per CDR3 protein. Here the sample spans under 300,000 distinct CDR3 sequences, 6.5% to 8.5% being singletons. The sequencing here drew on CD4+ T cells sorted from PBMCs, taken 15 days after the yellow fever booster vaccination. The receptors originated from a man aged 25 to 45 who received the YFV17D yellow fever vaccine.

Many counts were recorded for this clonotype. This rearrangement joins TRBV7-8 to TRBJ2-1, with TRBD2 identical over 13 bases. V gave up 1 base and J gave up 2 bases; unmatched junction bases: 5. The V gene's germline CDR1 is SGHVS and CDR2 FQNEAQ. The CDR3 covers 18 residues. DNA for the CDR3: TGTGCCAGCAGCTTAGAGGGCGGGACTAGCGGGACCTACAATGAGCAGTTCTTC. It is translated as CASSLEGGTSGTYNEQFF.

This clonotype was seen a few times. The V call is TRBV7-2, the J call TRBJ1-2; D is uncertain. CDR3 length: 12 amino acids. In germline, CDR1 is SGHTA, CDR2 FQGNSA. Between the trimmed V and J ends, which lost 7 bases and 5 bases, there was a span of 11 bases. As DNA, the CDR3 is TGTGCCAGCAAGCTTAAAGGATATGGCTACACCTTC. It encodes CASKLKGYGYTF.

This clonotype was seen ten or more times. This chain connects TRBV6-5 to TRBJ2-5; D is uncertain. This CDR3 has 12 residues. Trimming left V 6 bases short and J 2 bases short, with 7 bases between. From germline, CDR1 is MNHEY and CDR2 SVGAGI. The CDR3 is CASRRVQETQYF. In DNA form, the CDR3 reads TGTGCCAGCAGGCGAGTACAAGAGACCCAGTACTTC.

This chain uses TRBV10-3 with TRBJ2-7, with a tentative D call TRBD2 (6 bases). The CDR3 contains 15 residues. With 1 base removed from V and 0 bases from J, the gap between germline ends came to 10 bases. CDR1 is ENHRY, CDR2 SYGVKD, per germline. The CDR3 coding sequence is TGTGCCATCAGTGAGTTACGGGGGAGCTCCTACGAGCAGTACTTC. This codes for CAISELRGSSYEQYF.

This clonotype was observed at least ten times. CDR3 loop: CASSVNPGFGTDTQYF. The DNA for the CDR3 is TGTGCCAGCAGCGTAAACCCCGGATTCGGCACAGATACGCAGTATTTT. This chain uses TRBV9 with TRBJ2-3; D not certain. The CDR3 runs to 16 residues. CDR1 is SGDLS, CDR2 YYNGEE, per germline. The V end lost 1 base, the J end lost 1 base, and 13 bases lay between the germline ends.

This clonotype occurred many times. The chain links TRBV20-1 to TRBJ1-4, with 8 bases fitting TRBD1. CDR1 and CDR2 from the germline V gene are DFQATT and SNEGSKA (reference sequence). This CDR3 has 14 amino acids. The trim removed 5 bases at V and 0 bases at J, leaving 2 bases unmatched. This CDR3 is CSAQGQATNEKLFF. CDR3 bases: TGCAGTGCTCAGGGACAGGCAACTAATGAAAAACTGTTTTTT.

This clonotype was picked up many times. The gene calls are TRBV11-3 and TRBJ2-1; 8 positions agree with TRBD2. The CDR3 runs 15 residues. Germline assignment: CDR1 SGHNT and CDR2 YENEEA. V gave up 1 base and J gave up 8 bases; unmatched junction bases: 7. The CDR3 region has the DNA TGTGCCAGCAGCTTAGGGACTAGCACCCTGCATGAGCAGTTCTTC. Its protein product is CASSLGTSTLHEQFF.

This clonotype was counted ten times or more. The chain combines TRBV20-1 with TRBJ2-3; no clear D. The CDR3 covers 11 residues. V was shortened by 3 bases and J by 5 bases, with 6 bases between the two germline ends. Germline CDR1 DFQATT, CDR2 SNEGSKA (reference sequence). The CDR3 here is CSARVKDTQYF. The CDR3 nucleotides are TGCAGTGCTAGGGTGAAAGATACGCAGTATTTT.

V and J are TRBV25-1 and TRBJ1-3, with D unclear. Germline CDR1 is MGHDK and CDR2 is SYGVNS. Trimming pared 1 base from V and 0 bases from J, leaving 4 bases between. The CDR3 spans 14 residues. Here the CDR3 reads CASSELGSGNTIYF. In DNA, the CDR3 is TGTGCCAGCAGTGAATTGGGCTCTGGAAACACCATATATTTT.

This clonotype was seen a few times. The chain employs TRBV20-1 and TRBJ2-7; D is unresolved. CDR1 is DFQATT and CDR2 is SNEGSKA in the germline V gene (reference sequence). This CDR3 region has 12 residues. With 4 bases removed from V and 9 bases from J, the gap between germline ends came to 16 bases. The CDR3 DNA follows: TGCAGTGCTAACTCTCTTTCGAAGGGGCAGTACTTC. It specifies CSANSLSKGQYF.

This clonotype was detected many times. The chain links TRBV10-3 to TRBJ2-1; TRBD2 matches at 7 bases. Germline lookup yields CDR1 ENHRY and CDR2 SYGVKD. CDR3 length: 12 amino acids. V trimming: 0 bases; J trimming: 14 bases; junction bases outside the gene matches: 4. CDR3 amino acids: CAISESERDKFF. CDR3 DNA: TGTGCCATCAGTGAGTCGGAGCGGGATAAGTTCTTC.

This clonotype was observed a few times. The genes are TRBV20-1 and TRBJ1-2; TRBD1 might be the D (6 bases). Per germline, CDR1 DFQATT and CDR2 SNEGSKA (reference sequence). The CDR3 is made up of 14 amino acids. V was cut by 5 bases and J by 8 bases, with 21 bases left in between. CDR3 DNA: TGCAGTGCTCCAAGCCCGGGCCCCCAGGGGGGCTACACCTTC. Translating gives CSAPSPGPQGGYTF.

This clonotype showed up many times. The rearrangement links TRBV5-1 to TRBJ2-7; D gene ambiguous. V dropped 0 bases and J dropped 1 base, with 5 bases sitting between them. The CDR3 sequence is 13 residues long. The V gene's germline CDR1 is SGHRS and CDR2 YFSETQ. CDR3 loop: CASSLEASYEQYF. As DNA, the CDR3 is TGCGCCAGCAGCTTGGAGGCATCCTACGAGCAGTACTTC.

This clonotype was recorded at least ten times. The CDR3 DNA is TGCAGTGCTAGAGACGGGACAGGGGATCAAGAGACCCAGTACTTC. Encoded protein: CSARDGTGDQETQYF. This rearrangement joins TRBV20-1 to TRBJ2-5; TRBD1 matches at 10 bases. In germline, CDR1 is DFQATT, CDR2 SNEGSKA (reference sequence). The CDR3 consists of 15 residues. V was pared by 0 bases and J by 2 bases, with 3 bases of the junction left unmatched.

This clonotype has ten or more counts. The chain couples TRBV5-1 to TRBJ1-3, with 8 nucleotides matching TRBD1. Germline lookup yields CDR1 SGHRS and CDR2 YFSETQ. The junction had 9 bases not matched to a gene; V was cut back by 4 bases and J by 0 bases. The CDR3 consists of 17 residues. CDR3 bases: TGCGCCAGCAGCAGATTGACAGGGGCCAACTCTGGAAACACCATATATTTT. Protein: CASSRLTGANSGNTIYF.

This clonotype occurred a few times. The chain joins TRBV15 to TRBJ1-5; D is ambiguous. The germline gives CDR1 LNHNV, CDR2 YYDKDF (reference sequence). The V gene lost 0 bases and the J gene lost 5 bases, with 5 bases spanning the gap. The CDR3 is 13 amino acids. The CDR3 loop is CATSREGHQPQHF. DNA for the CDR3: TGTGCCACCAGCAGAGAAGGTCATCAGCCCCAGCATTTT.

This clonotype was observed many times. The gene calls are TRBV6-1 and TRBJ2-6; either TRBD1 or TRBD2 may fit D (5 bases each). Germline values: CDR1 MNHNS, CDR2 SASEGT. CDR3 size: 15 residues. V lost 6 bases and J lost 6, with 15 bases in between. The CDR3 protein is CASSPMRGQANVLTF. In nucleotides, the CDR3 is TGTGCCAGCAGCCCTATGAGGGGTCAGGCCAACGTCCTGACTTTC.

Concerning this clonotype: A much larger clone sits a single nucleotide away, making a read error possible. V usage is TRBV5-1 and J usage is TRBJ2-7; D not certain. Germline CDR1 reads SGHRS; CDR2 reads YFSETQ. The CDR3 extends over 14 amino acids. CDR3 sequence reads: CAGSSPSVPYEQYF. The CDR3 nucleotides are TGCGCCGGCAGCTCTCCTTCTGTCCCCTACGAGCAGTACTTC.

In this sample, this clonotype turned up a few times. The V call is TRBV29-1, the J call TRBJ2-1; a weak D match, TRBD2 (6 bases). Germline V gene sequence: CDR1 SQVTM, CDR2 ANQGSEA. V shed 5 bases and J shed 5 bases, with 16 bases lying between them. There are 14 residues in the CDR3. Written as DNA, the CDR3 is TGCAGCGTTCAGCCGGGACTTTACAACAATGAGCAGTTCTTC. Translating gives CSVQPGLYNNEQFF.

V and J are TRBV24-1 and TRBJ2-3, with no clear D. Deletions cut 1 base from V and 5 bases from J, with 18 bases between. The V gene's germline CDR1 is KGHDR and CDR2 SFDVKD. This CDR3 is built from 17 residues. The CDR3 bases are TGTGCCACCAGTGATTTTGGCGGACGTTCCTCGAGAGATACGCAGTATTTT. This gives the protein CATSDFGGRSSRDTQYF.